The sample holds a few counts of the clone carrying this TCR beta chain. Its target is not known. The sample originates from a study of CD8 T cells in ankylosing spondylitis. Study-wide results and limits: It was reported that disease-linked clones were significantly enriched in matched ankylosing spondylitis synovial fluid.

The ends were cut back, 5 bases at V and 0 bases at J, with 23 bases in the middle. The V gene's germline CDR1 is LGHDT and CDR2 YNNKEL (reference sequence). The CDR3 runs 19 residues. TCRdb re-analysed the 5' RACE reads in MiXCR, keeping a single row per CDR3 protein. Of 30,000 to 35,000 distinct CDR3 sequences detected, more than 30% appear once; the ten largest clones hold about 50%. This chain connects TRBV3-1 to TRBJ2-1; D unclear. The sequencing input was synovial fluid, either unsorted or a sorted T cell fraction (not recorded which). This sequence originates from a male donor with ankylosing spondylitis. The CDR3 region is CASSGLTHESYRSYNEQFF. The CDR3 bases are TGTGCCAGCAGCGGCCTGACCCACGAATCGTATCGCTCCTACAATGAGCAGTTCTTC.